This record covers a single TCR beta chain. Germline V gene data show CDR1 as SGHDN and CDR2 as FVKESK. The CDR3 sequence is 13 residues long. V was cut by 11 bases and J by 0 bases, with 11 bases left in between. This entry comes from a study of blood T cell repertoires in COVID-19. Overall study: Both acute and convalescent COVID-19 samples were obtained from the United States, Italy and Spain.

The method was immunoSEQ multiplex PCR; TCRdb's version includes in-frame clones alone and lacks a portion of them. The sample has 100,000 to 130,000 clones; approximately 80% are singletons. V usage is TRBV14 and J usage is TRBJ2-4; D remains ambiguous. The receptor was derived from a man in his sixties or seventies with acute or convalescent COVID-19. Sequenced sample: peripheral blood. This CDR3 reads CADSDLAKNIQYF. In DNA form, the CDR3 reads TGTGCCGACTCAGACTTAGCCAAAAACATTCAGTACTTC.